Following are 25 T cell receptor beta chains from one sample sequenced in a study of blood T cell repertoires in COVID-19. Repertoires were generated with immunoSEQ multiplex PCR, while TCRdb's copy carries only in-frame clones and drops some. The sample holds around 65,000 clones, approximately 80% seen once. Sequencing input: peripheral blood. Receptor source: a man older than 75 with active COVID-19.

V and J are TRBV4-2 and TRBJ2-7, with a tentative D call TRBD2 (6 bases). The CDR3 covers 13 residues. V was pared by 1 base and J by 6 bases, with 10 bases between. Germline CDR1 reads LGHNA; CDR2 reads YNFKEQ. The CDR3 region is CASSQVGGGEQYF. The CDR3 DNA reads TGTGCCAGCAGCCAAGTGGGGGGAGGCGAGCAGTACTTC.

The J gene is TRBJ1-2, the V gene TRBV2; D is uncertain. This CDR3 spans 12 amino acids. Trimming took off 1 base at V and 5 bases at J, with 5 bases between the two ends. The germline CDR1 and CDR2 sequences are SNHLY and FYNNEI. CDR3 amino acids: CASSEVGYGYTF. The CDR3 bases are TGTGCCAGCAGTGAAGTCGGGTATGGCTACACCTTC.

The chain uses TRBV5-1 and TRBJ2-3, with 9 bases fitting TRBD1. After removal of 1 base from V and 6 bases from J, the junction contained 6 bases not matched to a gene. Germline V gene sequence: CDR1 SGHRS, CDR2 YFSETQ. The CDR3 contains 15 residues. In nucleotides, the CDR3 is TGCGCCAGCAGCTTGTGGGACAGGGTAACGGATACGCAGTATTTT. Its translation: CASSLWDRVTDTQYF. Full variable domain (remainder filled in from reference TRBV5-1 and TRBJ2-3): KAGVTQTPRYLIKTRGQQVTLSCSPISGHRSVSWYQQTPGQGLQFLFEYFSETQRNKGNFPGRFSGRQFSNSRSEMNVSTLELGDSALYLCASSLWDRVTDTQYFGPGTRLTVL.

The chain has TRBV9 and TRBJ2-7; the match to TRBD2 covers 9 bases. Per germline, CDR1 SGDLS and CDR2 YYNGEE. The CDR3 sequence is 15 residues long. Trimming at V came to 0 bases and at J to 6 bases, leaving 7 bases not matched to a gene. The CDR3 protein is CASSVGGGRAIEQYF. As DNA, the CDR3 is TGTGCCAGCAGCGTAGGGGGCGGGAGGGCCATCGAGCAGTACTTC.

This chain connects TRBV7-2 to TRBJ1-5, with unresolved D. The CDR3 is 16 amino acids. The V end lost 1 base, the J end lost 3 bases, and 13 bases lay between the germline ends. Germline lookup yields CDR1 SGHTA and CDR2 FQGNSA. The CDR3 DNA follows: TGTGCCAGCAGCTTAGTACCCAGAACACCCAATCAGCCCCAGCATTTT. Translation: CASSLVPRTPNQPQHF.

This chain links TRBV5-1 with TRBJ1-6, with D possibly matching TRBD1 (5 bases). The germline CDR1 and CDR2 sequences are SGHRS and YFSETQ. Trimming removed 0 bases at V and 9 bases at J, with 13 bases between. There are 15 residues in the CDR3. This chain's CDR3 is CASSLEGVGSSPLHF. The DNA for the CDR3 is TGCGCCAGCAGCTTGGAAGGGGTTGGTAGTTCACCCCTCCACTTT.

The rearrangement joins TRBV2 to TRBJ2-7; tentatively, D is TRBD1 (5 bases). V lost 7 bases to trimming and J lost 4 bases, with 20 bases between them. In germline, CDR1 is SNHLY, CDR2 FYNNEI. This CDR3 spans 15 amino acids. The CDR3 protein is CASIPVIQGQYEQYF. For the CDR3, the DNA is TGTGCCAGCATCCCCGTCATCCAGGGTCAGTACGAGCAGTACTTC.

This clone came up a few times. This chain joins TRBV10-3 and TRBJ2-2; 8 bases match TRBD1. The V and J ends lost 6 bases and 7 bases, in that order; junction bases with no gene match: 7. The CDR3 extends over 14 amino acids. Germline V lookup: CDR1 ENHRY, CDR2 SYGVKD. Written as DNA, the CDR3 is TGTGCCATCAGAGGACAGGGACGCGGCGGGGAGCTGTTTTTT. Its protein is CAIRGQGRGGELFF.

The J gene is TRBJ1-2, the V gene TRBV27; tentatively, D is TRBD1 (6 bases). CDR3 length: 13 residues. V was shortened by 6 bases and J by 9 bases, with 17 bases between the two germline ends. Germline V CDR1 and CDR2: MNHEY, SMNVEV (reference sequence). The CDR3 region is CASRKRDMGRYTF. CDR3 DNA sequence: TGTGCCAGCAGAAAGCGGGACATGGGTCGCTACACCTTC.

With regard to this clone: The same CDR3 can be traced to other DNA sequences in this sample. CDR3: CASSYPEWDRVSNEQFF. The DNA for the CDR3 is TGTGCCAGCAGTTACCCCGAATGGGACAGGGTCTCCAATGAGCAGTTCTTC. The chain employs TRBV6-2 or TRBV6-3 and TRBJ2-1; 9 bases agree with TRBD1. The CDR3 has 17 amino acids. CDR1 MNHEY and CDR2 SVGEGT come from the germline V gene. After removal of 2 bases from V and 6 bases from J, the junction contained 11 bases not matched to a gene.

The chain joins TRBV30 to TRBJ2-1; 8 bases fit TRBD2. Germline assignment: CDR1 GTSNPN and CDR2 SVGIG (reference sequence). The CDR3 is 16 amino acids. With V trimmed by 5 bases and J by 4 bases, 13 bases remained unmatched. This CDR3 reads CAWGGSGAGDYNEQFF. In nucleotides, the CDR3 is TGTGCCTGGGGGGGGTCTGGAGCGGGAGATTACAATGAGCAGTTCTTC.

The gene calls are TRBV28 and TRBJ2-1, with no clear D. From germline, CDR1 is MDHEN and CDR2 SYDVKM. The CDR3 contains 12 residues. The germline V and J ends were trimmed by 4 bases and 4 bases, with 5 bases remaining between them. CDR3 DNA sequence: TGTGCCAGCAGTTGGCAATACAATGAGCAGTTCTTC. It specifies CASSWQYNEQFF.

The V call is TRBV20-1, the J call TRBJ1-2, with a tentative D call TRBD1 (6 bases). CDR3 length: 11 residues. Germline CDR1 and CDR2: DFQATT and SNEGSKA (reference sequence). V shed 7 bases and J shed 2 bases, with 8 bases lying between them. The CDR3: CSGTGNYGYTF. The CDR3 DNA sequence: TGCAGTGGAACAGGGAACTATGGCTACACCTTC.

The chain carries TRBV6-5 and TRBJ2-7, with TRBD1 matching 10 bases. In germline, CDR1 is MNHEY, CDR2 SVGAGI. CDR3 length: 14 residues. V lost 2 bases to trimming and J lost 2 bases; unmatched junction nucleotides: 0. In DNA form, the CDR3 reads TGTGCCAGCAGTTACGGGACAGGGGCCTACGAGCAGTACTTC. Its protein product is CASSYGTGAYEQYF.

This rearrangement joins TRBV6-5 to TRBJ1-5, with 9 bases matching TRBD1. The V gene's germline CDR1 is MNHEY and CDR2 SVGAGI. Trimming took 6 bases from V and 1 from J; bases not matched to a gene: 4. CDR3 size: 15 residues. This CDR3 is CASRRTGVSNQPQHF. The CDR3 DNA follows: TGTGCCAGCAGGAGGACAGGGGTAAGCAATCAGCCCCAGCATTTT.

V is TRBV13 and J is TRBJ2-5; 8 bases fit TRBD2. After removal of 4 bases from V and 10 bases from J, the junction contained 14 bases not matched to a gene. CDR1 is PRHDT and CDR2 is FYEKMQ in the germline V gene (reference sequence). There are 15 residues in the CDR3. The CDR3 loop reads CASSSAASGRADQYF. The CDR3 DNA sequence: TGTGCCAGCAGCTCCGCGGCCAGCGGGAGAGCGGACCAGTACTTC.

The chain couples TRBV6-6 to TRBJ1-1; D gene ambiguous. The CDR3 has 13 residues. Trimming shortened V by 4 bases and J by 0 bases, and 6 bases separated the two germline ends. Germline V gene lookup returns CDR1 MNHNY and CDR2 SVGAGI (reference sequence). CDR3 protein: CASSFQVNTEAFF. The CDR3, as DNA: TGTGCCAGCAGTTTTCAGGTGAACACTGAAGCTTTCTTT.

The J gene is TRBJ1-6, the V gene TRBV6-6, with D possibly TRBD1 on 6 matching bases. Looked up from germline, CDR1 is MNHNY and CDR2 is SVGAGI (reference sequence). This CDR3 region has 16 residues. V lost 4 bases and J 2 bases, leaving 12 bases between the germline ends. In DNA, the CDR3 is TGTGCCAGCAGTTCGTCAGGGGTGGCCTATAATTCACCCCTCCACTTT. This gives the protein CASSSSGVAYNSPLHF.

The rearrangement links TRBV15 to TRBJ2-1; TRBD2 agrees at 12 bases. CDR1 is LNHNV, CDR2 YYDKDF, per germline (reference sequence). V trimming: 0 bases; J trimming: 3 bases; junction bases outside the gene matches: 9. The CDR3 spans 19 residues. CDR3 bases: TGTGCCACCAGCAGAGAGGGCCTAGCGGGAGGGGGAATCTACAATGAGCAGTTCTTC. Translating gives CATSREGLAGGGIYNEQFF.

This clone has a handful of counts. The CDR3: CASSQGSRSEQFF. CDR3 coding DNA: TGTGCCAGCAGCCAAGGTAGTCGAAGTGAGCAGTTCTTC. The chain carries TRBV3-1 (or the pseudogene TRBV3-2) and TRBJ2-1; D ambiguous. The length of the CDR3 is 13 residues. The germline V gene has CDR1 LGHDT and CDR2 YNNKEL (reference sequence). Trimming pared 1 base from V and 9 bases from J, leaving 10 bases between.

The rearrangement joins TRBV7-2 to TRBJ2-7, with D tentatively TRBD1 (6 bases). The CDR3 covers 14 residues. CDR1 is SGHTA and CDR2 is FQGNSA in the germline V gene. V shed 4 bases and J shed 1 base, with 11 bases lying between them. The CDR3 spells CASSSNTGSYEQYF. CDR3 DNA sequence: TGTGCCAGCAGCTCGAATACAGGGTCCTACGAGCAGTACTTC.

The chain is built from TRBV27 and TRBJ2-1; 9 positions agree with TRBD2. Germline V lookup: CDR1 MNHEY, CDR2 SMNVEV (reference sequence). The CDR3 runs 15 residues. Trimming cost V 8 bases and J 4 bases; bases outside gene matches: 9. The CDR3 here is CASVPGLALYNEQFF. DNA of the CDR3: TGTGCCAGCGTCCCGGGACTAGCTCTTTACAATGAGCAGTTCTTC.

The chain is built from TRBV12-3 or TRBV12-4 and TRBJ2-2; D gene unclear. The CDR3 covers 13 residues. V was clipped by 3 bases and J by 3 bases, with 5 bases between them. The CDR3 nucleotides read TGTGCCAGCAGTTTCACGGACACCGGGGAGCTGTTTTTT. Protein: CASSFTDTGELFF.

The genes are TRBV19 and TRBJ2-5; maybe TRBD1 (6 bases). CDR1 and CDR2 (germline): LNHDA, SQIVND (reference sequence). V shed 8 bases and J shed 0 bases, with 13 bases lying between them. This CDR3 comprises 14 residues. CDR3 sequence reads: CASRLQGNQETQYF. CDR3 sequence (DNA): TGTGCCAGTCGACTACAGGGAAACCAAGAGACCCAGTACTTC.

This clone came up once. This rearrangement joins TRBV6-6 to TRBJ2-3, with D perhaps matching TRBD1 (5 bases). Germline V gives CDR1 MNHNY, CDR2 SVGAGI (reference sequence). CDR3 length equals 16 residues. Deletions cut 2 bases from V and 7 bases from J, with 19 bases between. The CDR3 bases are TGTGCCAGCAGTTACAAGGATGACAGATTGACATATACGCAGTATTTT. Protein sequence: CASSYKDDRLTYTQYF.